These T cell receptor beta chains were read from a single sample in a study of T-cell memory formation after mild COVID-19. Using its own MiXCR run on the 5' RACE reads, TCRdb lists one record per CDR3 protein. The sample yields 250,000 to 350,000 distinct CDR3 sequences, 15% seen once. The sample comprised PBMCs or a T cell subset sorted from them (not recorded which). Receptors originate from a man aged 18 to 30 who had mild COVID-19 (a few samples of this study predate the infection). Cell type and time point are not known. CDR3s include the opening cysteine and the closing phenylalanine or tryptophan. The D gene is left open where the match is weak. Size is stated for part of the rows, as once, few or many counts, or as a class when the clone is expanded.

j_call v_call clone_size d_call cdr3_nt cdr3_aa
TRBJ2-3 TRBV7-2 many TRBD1 TGTGCCACCGCAAGGGACAGGGATACAGATACGCAGTATTTT CATARDRDTDTQYF
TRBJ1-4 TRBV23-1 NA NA TGCGCCAGCAGTCAATCAGGTCAGGAAATGAAGCTCTGTGAAAAACTGTTTTTT CASSQSGQEMKLCEKLFF
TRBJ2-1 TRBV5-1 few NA TGCGCCAGCAGCCTAGAGCCCGACAGGACAGAGCAGTTCTTC CASSLEPDRTEQFF
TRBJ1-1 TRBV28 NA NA TGTGCCAGCACTACCGGGACGGTGAACACTGAAGCTTTCTTT CASTTGTVNTEAFF
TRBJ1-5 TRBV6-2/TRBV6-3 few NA TGTGCCAGCAGAACCTACACAGCCAGCAATCAGCCCCAGCATTTT CASRTYTASNQPQHF
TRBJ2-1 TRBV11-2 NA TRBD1 TGTGCCAGCAGCTTAGACCCCGGACAGGGGATGAATGAGCAGTTCTTC CASSLDPGQGMNEQFF
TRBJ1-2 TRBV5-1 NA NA TGCGCCAGCAGCTTGGATGCCCCGGGAGGCAACACCTTC CASSLDAPGGNTF
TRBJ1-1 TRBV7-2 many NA TGTGCCAGCAGCTACCGCGAATTGGGTGATGAAGCTTTCTTT CASSYRELGDEAFF
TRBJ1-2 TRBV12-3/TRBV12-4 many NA TGTGCCAGCAGTTTACGCAGGCAGTCCTATGGCTACACCTTC CASSLRRQSYGYTF
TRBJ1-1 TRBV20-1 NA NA TGCAGTGCAAGTTTGGATGCGTACACTGAAGCTTTCTTT CSASLDAYTEAFF
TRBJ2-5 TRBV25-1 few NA TGTGCCAGCAGCCGCAGGTCGGCTGGAGGGGGGACCCAGTACTTC CASSRRSAGGGTQYF
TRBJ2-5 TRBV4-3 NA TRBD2 TGCGCCAGCAGCCAGGGCCGACTAGCGGCACAAGAGACCCAGTACTTC CASSQGRLAAQETQYF
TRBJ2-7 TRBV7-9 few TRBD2 TGTGCCAGCAGCCCGAGGTCGAGCGGGGGGGACACCGAGCAGTACTTC CASSPRSSGGDTEQYF
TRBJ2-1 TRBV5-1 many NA TGCGCCAGCTTAAAGACTCCCACGATCGATGAGCAGTTCTTC CASLKTPTIDEQFF
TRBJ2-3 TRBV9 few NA TGTGCCAGCAGCAGGACCCAGCTCAGCACAGATACGCAGTATTTT CASSRTQLSTDTQYF
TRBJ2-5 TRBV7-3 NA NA TGTGCCAGCAGCTTAGGGGCAGGGGCAGAGACCCAGTACTTC CASSLGAGAETQYF
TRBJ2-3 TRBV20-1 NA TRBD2 TGCAGTGCTGTACTAGCGGGGAGGAGCACAGATACGCAGTATTTT CSAVLAGRSTDTQYF
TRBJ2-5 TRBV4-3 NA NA TGCGCCAGCAGCCAAGAGCCTATCCGAGAGACCCAGTACTTC CASSQEPIRETQYF
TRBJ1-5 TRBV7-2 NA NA TGTGCCAGCAGCACCTTTTTCGGCAATCAGCCCCAGCATTTT CASSTFFGNQPQHF
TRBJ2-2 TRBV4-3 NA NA TGCGCCAGCAGCCAACGGACCGGGAACACCGGGGAGCTGTTTTTT CASSQRTGNTGELFF
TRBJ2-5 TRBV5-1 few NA TGCGCCAGCAGCTTGGCTCAGAAAGAGACCCAGTACTTC CASSLAQKETQYF
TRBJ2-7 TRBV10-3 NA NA TGTGCCATCAGTGTCGAGACAGGAATCAACTACGAGCAGTACTTC CAISVETGINYEQYF
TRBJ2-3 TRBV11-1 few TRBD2 TGTGCCAGCAGCAGACGGACTAGCGGGGATACGCAGTATTTT CASSRRTSGDTQYF
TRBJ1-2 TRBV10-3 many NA TGTGCCATCAGTGAGTCTGAGGAGGACGGCTACACCTTC CAISESEEDGYTF
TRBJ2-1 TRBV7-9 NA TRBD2 TGTGCCAGCAGCTTAGCCCGGGGTCTAGCGGCCTCCTACAATGAGCAGTTCTTC CASSLARGLAASYNEQFF